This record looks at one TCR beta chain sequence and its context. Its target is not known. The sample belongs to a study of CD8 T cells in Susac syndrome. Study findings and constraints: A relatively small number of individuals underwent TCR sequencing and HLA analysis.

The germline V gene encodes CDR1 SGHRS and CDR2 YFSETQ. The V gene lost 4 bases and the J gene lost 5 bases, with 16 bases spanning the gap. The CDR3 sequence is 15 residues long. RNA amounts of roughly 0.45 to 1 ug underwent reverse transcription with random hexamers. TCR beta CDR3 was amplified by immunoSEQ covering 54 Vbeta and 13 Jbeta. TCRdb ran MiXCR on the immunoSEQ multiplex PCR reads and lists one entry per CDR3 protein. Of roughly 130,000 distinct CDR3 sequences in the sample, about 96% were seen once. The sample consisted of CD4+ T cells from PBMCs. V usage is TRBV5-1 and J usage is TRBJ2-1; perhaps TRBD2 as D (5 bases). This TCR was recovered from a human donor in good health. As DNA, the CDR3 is TGCGCCAGCAGCCGCACGGGGTCTCGAGACAATGAGCAGTTCTTC. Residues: CASSRTGSRDNEQFF.